The count of the clone carrying this T cell receptor beta chain is one. The V segment lost 0 bases and the J segment 0 bases; nucleotides outside the gene matches: 13. The CDR3 runs 21 residues. Germline V gives CDR1 SGHTA, CDR2 FQGTGA. In the study's own analysis: Scientists estimated how many nucleated cells there were by amplifying reference gene primers. Profiling relied on immunoSEQ multiplex PCR, and the TCRdb table lists in-frame clones only, not all of them. Clone size and V and J calls were adopted from that table, with D and trimming inferred from the DNA. Of roughly 98,000 clones in the sample, roughly 92% were seen once. The data stem from a study of blood T cell repertoires in COVID-19. Study overall: The samples span acute and convalescent COVID-19 from the United States, Italy and Spain. PBMCs, B-cell-depleted T cells, or T cells were the source of the cDNA or gDNA that made up the material.

The sample was peripheral blood. The TCR was taken from a woman in her sixties with active COVID-19. V and J are TRBV7-3 and TRBJ2-6, with TRBD1 matching over 8 bases. CDR3 coding DNA: TGTGCCAGCAGCTTAACGGGAGTGACAGGGGTCAGTAACTCTGGGGCCAACGTCCTGACTTTC. Encoded protein: CASSLTGVTGVSNSGANVLTF.